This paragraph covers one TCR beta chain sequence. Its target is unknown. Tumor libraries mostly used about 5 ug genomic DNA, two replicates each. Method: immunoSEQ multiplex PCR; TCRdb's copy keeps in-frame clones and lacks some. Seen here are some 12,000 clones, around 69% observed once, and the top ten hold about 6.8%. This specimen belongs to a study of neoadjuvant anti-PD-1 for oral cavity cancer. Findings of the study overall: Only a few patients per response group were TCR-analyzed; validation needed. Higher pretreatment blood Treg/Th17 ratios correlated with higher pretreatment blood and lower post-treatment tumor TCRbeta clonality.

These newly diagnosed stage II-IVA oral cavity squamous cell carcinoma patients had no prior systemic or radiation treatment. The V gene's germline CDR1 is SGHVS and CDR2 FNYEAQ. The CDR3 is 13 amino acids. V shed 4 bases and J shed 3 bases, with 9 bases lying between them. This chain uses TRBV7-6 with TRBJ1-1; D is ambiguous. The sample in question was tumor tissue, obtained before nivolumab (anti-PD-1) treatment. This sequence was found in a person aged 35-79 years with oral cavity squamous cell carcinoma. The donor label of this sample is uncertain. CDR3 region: CASSSQSYTEAFF. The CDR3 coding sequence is TGTGCCAGCAGCTCCCAAAGTTACACTGAAGCTTTCTTT.